Presented here are 23 T cell receptor beta chains from one specimen sequenced in a study of control samples from healthy donors and cancer patients. Sequenced by immunoSEQ multiplex PCR; TCRdb stores in-frame clones only, minus some. The sample contains around 170,000 clones, about 93% of which appear only once. The sequencing input was blood. The receptors were gathered from a young woman in good health.

The gene calls are TRBV11-3 and TRBJ2-3, with 11 bases that match TRBD2. Germline assignment: CDR1 SGHNT and CDR2 YENEEA. CDR3 length: 18 amino acids. V lost 5 bases to trimming and J lost 3 bases; unmatched junction nucleotides: 13. The CDR3 sequence: CASSPGRLAGGGTDTQYF. For the CDR3, the DNA is TGTGCCAGCAGCCCGGGTAGGCTAGCGGGAGGAGGGACAGATACGCAGTATTTT.

With regard to this clone: The junction departs from germline at one end; a sequencing error may be responsible. The CDR3 coding sequence is TGTGCCAGCAGCTTAACAGCTACTGCGGGCTCTGGGGCCAACGTCCTGGCTTTC. Translating it yields CASSLTATAGSGANVLAF. The rearrangement uses TRBV5-6 and TRBJ2-6, with D possibly being TRBD1 or TRBD2 (5 bases each). This CDR3 is built from 18 residues. In germline, CDR1 is SGHDT, CDR2 YYEEEE.

The chain recombines TRBV10-3 with TRBJ1-5; D unclear. Germline V gene lookup returns CDR1 ENHRY and CDR2 SYGVKD. V lost 3 bases and J lost 4, with 10 bases in between. This CDR3 has 14 amino acids. CDR3 loop: CAISEALGNQPQHF. In nucleotides, the CDR3 is TGTGCCATCAGTGAAGCCTTAGGGAATCAGCCCCAGCATTTT.

The gene calls are TRBV19 and TRBJ2-1, with D unresolved. Between the trimmed V and J ends, which lost 2 bases and 6 bases, there was a span of 2 bases. The CDR3 extends over 11 amino acids. In germline, CDR1 is LNHDA, CDR2 SQIVND (reference sequence). CDR3 nucleotides: TGTGCCAGTAGTATATTCAATGAGCAGTTCTTC. This sequence encodes CASSIFNEQFF.

The sample holds one count of this clone. This chain uses TRBV3-1 (or the pseudogene TRBV3-2) with TRBJ2-2; a weak D match, TRBD2 (6 bases). Germline CDR1 LGHDT, CDR2 YNNKEL (reference sequence). The CDR3 runs to 15 residues. V gave up 5 bases and J gave up 0 bases, with 10 bases separating them. The CDR3 DNA reads TGTGCCAGCAGCTTACGACTAGCGAACACCGGGGAGCTGTTTTTT. It encodes CASSLRLANTGELFF.

V is TRBV19 and J is TRBJ2-6; 9 positions match TRBD1. The length of the CDR3 is 18 residues. After removal of 5 bases from V and 0 bases from J, the junction contained 8 bases not matched to a gene. In germline, CDR1 is LNHDA, CDR2 SQIVND (reference sequence). The CDR3 spells CASSSPGTGISGANVLTF. CDR3 nucleotide sequence: TGTGCCAGTAGTTCTCCCGGGACAGGGATCTCTGGGGCCAACGTCCTGACTTTC.

V and J are TRBV5-6 and TRBJ1-5, with D unclear. The germline V gene encodes CDR1 SGHDT and CDR2 YYEEEE. CDR3 length equals 13 residues. Trimming shortened V by 3 bases and J by 2 bases, and 6 bases separated the two germline ends. The DNA of the CDR3 is TGTGCCAGCAGCTCCCTGGGCAATCAGCCCCAGCATTTT. This translates into CASSSLGNQPQHF.

The chain carries TRBV28 and TRBJ1-5, with 8 bases fitting TRBD1. Germline V gene lookup returns CDR1 MDHEN and CDR2 SYDVKM. J was trimmed by 7 bases and V by 7 bases; bases with no gene match: 12. The CDR3 sequence is 15 residues long. The CDR3 sequence is CASISSGTGVQPQHF. The CDR3 DNA reads TGTGCCAGCATCTCCTCAGGGACAGGTGTCCAGCCCCAGCATTTT.

This chain connects TRBV19 to TRBJ2-2; 8 bases fit TRBD1. The CDR3 loop spans 15 amino acids. The germline gives CDR1 LNHDA, CDR2 SQIVND (reference sequence). V was pared by 6 bases and J by 1 base, with 4 bases of the junction left unmatched. CDR3 nucleotide sequence: TGTGCCAGTAGGACCGGACAGGGGAACACCGGGGAGCTGTTTTTT. This sequence encodes CASRTGQGNTGELFF.

The chain combines TRBV4-3 with TRBJ2-2; D is uncertain. V lost 1 base to trimming and J lost 5 bases, with 14 bases between them. Germline CDR1 is LGHNA and CDR2 is YSLEER. The CDR3 runs to 16 residues. The CDR3 loop reads CASSQALPDPTGELFF. DNA for the CDR3: TGCGCCAGCAGCCAAGCCTTACCAGACCCGACCGGGGAGCTGTTTTTT.

This clone was seen only a few times. V and J are TRBV4-2 and TRBJ2-1; D unclear. CDR1 LGHNA and CDR2 YNFKEQ come from the germline V gene. This CDR3 region has 13 residues. Trimming pared 0 bases from V and 7 bases from J, leaving 7 bases between. CDR3 in amino acids: CASSQDGTNEQFF. In nucleotides, the CDR3 is TGTGCCAGCAGCCAAGATGGCACAAATGAGCAGTTCTTC.

This clone was detected only once. The chain uses TRBV6-5 and TRBJ1-1; possible D gene TRBD1, 6 bases. The CDR3 length is 13 residues. The germline V and J ends were trimmed by 4 bases and 4 bases, with 10 bases remaining between them. Germline CDR1 MNHEY, CDR2 SVGAGI. As DNA, the CDR3 is TGTGCCAGCAGTTCACAGGGAGGCACTGAAGCTTTCTTT. As protein: CASSSQGGTEAFF.

The rearrangement uses TRBV9 and TRBJ1-2, with TRBD1 identical over 7 bases. The trim removed 4 bases at V and 3 bases at J, leaving 9 bases unmatched. Germline V gene data show CDR1 as SGDLS and CDR2 as YYNGEE. CDR3 length equals 15 residues. CDR3 in amino acids: CASSQPRGQYYGYTF. The CDR3 nucleotides are TGTGCCAGCAGCCAACCTAGGGGGCAGTACTATGGCTACACCTTC.

This sequence joins TRBV5-1 and TRBJ2-3, with D possibly TRBD2 on 5 matching bases. The CDR3 length is 15 residues. The V end was cut by 2 bases, the J end by 1 base, with 11 bases between. Per the germline V gene, CDR1 is SGHRS and CDR2 is YFSETQ. The CDR3 is CASSFLASGTDTQYF. CDR3 bases: TGCGCCAGCAGCTTCCTAGCATCAGGCACAGATACGCAGTATTTT.

The chain joins TRBV6-2 or TRBV6-3 to TRBJ2-3; D ambiguous. The CDR3 has 14 residues. The germline gives CDR1 MNHEY, CDR2 SVGEGT. Trimming took 2 bases from V and 2 from J, leaving 8 bases between them. DNA of the CDR3: TGTGCCAGCAGTTACGGCTATACCACAGATACGCAGTATTTT. This sequence encodes CASSYGYTTDTQYF.

J is TRBJ2-3 and V is TRBV9; tentative D call: TRBD2 (7 bases). Germline CDR1 is SGDLS and CDR2 is YYNGEE. The CDR3 extends over 16 amino acids. V was shortened by 2 bases and J by 5 bases, with 18 bases between the two germline ends. The CDR3 is CASSVRGLGGLDTQYF. The CDR3 nucleotides read TGTGCCAGCAGCGTCCGGGGACTCGGGGGGCTAGATACGCAGTATTTT.

The V and J genes are TRBV13 and TRBJ2-6; D perhaps matches TRBD1 (5 bases). The CDR3 runs 17 residues. Germline CDR1 PRHDT, CDR2 FYEKMQ (reference sequence). The V gene lost 0 bases and the J gene lost 0 bases, with 9 bases spanning the gap. The CDR3 DNA reads TGTGCCAGCAGCTTAGGCCCAGGGTCCTCTGGGGCCAACGTCCTGACTTTC. Protein: CASSLGPGSSGANVLTF.

The genes are TRBV5-1 and TRBJ2-7; 9 bases are shared with TRBD2. The CDR3 covers 17 residues. CDR1 SGHRS and CDR2 YFSETQ come from the germline V gene. With 1 base clipped from V and 6 bases from J, the junction kept 14 bases outside the gene matches. The CDR3 loop reads CASSLRASGTRLGEQYF. The CDR3 DNA follows: TGCGCCAGCAGCTTGCGGGCTAGCGGGACCCGCTTAGGCGAGCAGTACTTC.

The rearrangement joins TRBV28 to TRBJ2-5, with a weak D call TRBD2 (6 bases). This CDR3 has 15 residues. The V gene's germline CDR1 is MDHEN and CDR2 SYDVKM. With 3 bases removed from V and 5 bases from J, the gap between germline ends came to 16 bases. The CDR3, as DNA: TGTGCCAGCAGTTTCCAGGGCCCGGCGGGGGAGACCCAGTACTTC. It specifies CASSFQGPAGETQYF.

The chain recombines TRBV3-1 (or the pseudogene TRBV3-2) with TRBJ1-2; 8 bases match TRBD1. V was pared by 4 bases and J by 7 bases, with 5 bases of the junction left unmatched. The germline gives CDR1 LGHDT, CDR2 YNNKEL (reference sequence). The CDR3 loop spans 13 amino acids. The CDR3, as DNA: TGTGCCAGCAGCCTATTGACAGGGGTTGGCTACACCTTC. This codes for CASSLLTGVGYTF.

The genes are TRBV5-1 and TRBJ1-1; D is possibly TRBD1 (6 bases). This CDR3 is 14 amino acids long. Germline V gene lookup returns CDR1 SGHRS and CDR2 YFSETQ. Trimming left V 4 bases short and J 11 bases short, with 21 bases between. In DNA form, the CDR3 reads TGCGCCAGCAGCCAGGACCCGGGGGGGCGCGTCGCTTTCTTT. It specifies CASSQDPGGRVAFF.

This clone has just one count. Written as DNA, the CDR3 is TGTGCCTGGACCCGGACAGAACCCTACGAGCAGTACTTC. As protein: CAWTRTEPYEQYF. This rearrangement joins TRBV30 to TRBJ2-7; weak D call: TRBD1 (6 bases). The length of the CDR3 is 13 residues. CDR1 and CDR2 (germline): GTSNPN, SVGIG (reference sequence). V dropped 4 bases and J dropped 2 bases, with 12 bases sitting between them.

The V and J genes are TRBV18 and TRBJ2-7; D is tentatively TRBD1 or TRBD2 (5 bases each). Germline values: CDR1 KGHSH, CDR2 LQKENI. The CDR3 contains 15 residues. Trimming took 0 bases from V and 1 from J, leaving 10 bases between them. The CDR3 DNA follows: TGTGCCAGCTCACCACCGGGACCCGGTTCCTACGAGCAGTACTTC. Its translation is CASSPPGPGSYEQYF.